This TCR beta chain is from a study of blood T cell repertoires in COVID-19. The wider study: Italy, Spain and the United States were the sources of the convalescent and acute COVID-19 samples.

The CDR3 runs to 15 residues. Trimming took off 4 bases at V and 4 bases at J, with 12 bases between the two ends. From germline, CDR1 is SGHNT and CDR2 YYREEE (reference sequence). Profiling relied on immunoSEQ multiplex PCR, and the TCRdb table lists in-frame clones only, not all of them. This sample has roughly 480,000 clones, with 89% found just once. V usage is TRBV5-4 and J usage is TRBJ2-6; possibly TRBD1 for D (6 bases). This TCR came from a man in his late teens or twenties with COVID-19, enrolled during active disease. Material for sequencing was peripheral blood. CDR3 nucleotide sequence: TGTGCCAGCAGCGCTACAGGGACCGGGGCCAACGTCCTGACTTTC. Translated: CASSATGTGANVLTF.